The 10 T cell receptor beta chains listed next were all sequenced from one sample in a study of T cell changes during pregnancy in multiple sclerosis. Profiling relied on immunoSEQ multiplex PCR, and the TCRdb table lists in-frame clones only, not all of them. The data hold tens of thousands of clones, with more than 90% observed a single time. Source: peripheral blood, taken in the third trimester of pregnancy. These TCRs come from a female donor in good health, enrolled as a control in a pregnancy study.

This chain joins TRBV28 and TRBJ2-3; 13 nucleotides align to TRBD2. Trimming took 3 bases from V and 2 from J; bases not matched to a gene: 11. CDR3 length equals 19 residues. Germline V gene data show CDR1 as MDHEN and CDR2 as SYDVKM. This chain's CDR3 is CASSFSLRTSGRVTDTQYF. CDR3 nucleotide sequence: TGTGCCAGCAGTTTTAGTCTTCGGACTAGCGGGAGAGTCACAGATACGCAGTATTTT.

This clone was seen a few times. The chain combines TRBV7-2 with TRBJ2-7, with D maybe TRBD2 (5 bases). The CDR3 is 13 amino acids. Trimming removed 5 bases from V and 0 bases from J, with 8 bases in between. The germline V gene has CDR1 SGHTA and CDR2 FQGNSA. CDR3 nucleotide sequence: TGTGCCAGCAGCGAGGGTCCCTCCTACGAGCAGTACTTC. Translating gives CASSEGPSYEQYF.

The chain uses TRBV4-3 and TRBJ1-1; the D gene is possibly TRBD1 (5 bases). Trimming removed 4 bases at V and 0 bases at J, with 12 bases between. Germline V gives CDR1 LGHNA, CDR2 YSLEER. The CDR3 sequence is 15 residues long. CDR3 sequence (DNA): TGCGCCAGCAGCCGTGGGGGGACTATGAACACTGAAGCTTTCTTT. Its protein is CASSRGGTMNTEAFF.

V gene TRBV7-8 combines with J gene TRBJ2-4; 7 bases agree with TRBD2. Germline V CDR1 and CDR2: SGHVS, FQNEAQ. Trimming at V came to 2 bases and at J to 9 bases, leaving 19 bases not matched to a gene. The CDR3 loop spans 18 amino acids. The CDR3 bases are TGTGCCAGCAGCTTAACTTCCCCAGCTAGCGGCCGTGGCACCATTCAGTACTTC. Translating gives CASSLTSPASGRGTIQYF.

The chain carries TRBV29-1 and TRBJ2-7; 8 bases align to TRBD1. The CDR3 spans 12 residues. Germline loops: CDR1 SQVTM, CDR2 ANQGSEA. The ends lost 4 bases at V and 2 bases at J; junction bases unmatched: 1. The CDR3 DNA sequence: TGCAGCGTTGTACAGGGGGCCTACGAGCAGTACTTC. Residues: CSVVQGAYEQYF.

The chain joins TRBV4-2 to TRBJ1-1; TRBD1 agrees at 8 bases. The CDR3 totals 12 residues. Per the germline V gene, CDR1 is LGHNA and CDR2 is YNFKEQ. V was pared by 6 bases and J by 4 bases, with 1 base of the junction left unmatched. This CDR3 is CASSTGGTEAFF. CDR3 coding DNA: TGTGCCAGCAGTACAGGGGGCACTGAAGCTTTCTTT.

The CDR3 nucleotides read TGCGCCAGCAGCTTGGCCACGACTAACTACAATGAGCAGTTCTTC. It yields the protein CASSLATTNYNEQFF. This chain uses TRBV5-1 with TRBJ2-1; tentative D call: TRBD2 (5 bases). The germline V gene has CDR1 SGHRS and CDR2 YFSETQ. This CDR3 is 15 amino acids long. Trimming removed 0 bases from V and 3 bases from J, with 10 bases in between. The complete variable domain, with remaining parts taken from reference TRBV5-1 and TRBJ2-1, reads KAGVTQTPRYLIKTRGQQVTLSCSPISGHRSVSWYQQTPGQGLQFLFEYFSETQRNKGNFPGRFSGRQFSNSRSEMNVSTLELGDSALYLCASSLATTNYNEQFFGPGTRLTVL.

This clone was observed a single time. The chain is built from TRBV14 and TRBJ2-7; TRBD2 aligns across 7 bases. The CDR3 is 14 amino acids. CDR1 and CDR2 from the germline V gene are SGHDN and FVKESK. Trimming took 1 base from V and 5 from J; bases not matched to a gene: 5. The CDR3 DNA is TGTGCCAGCAGCCAAGTGTGGGGAGGGAACGAGCAGTACTTC. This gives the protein CASSQVWGGNEQYF.

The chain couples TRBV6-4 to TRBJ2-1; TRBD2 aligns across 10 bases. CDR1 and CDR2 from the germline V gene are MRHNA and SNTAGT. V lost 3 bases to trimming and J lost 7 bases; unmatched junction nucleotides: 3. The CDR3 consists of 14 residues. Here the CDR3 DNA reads TGTGCCAGCAGTGAGGCTAGCGGGGGTAATGAGCAGTTCTTC. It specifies CASSEASGGNEQFF.

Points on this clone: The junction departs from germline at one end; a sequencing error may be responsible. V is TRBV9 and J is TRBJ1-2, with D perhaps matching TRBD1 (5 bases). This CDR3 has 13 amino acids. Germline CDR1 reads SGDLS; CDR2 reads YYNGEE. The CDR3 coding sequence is TGTGCCAGCAGCGTAGTAGGACAAGTACTTAGATACTTC. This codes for CASSVVGQVLRYF.